This paragraph covers one TCR beta chain sequence. The source of the sample is a study of blood T cell repertoires in COVID-19. As for the study in general: Sites in the United States, Italy and Spain provided acute and convalescent COVID-19 samples. T cells, B-cell-depleted T cells, or PBMCs provided the cDNA or gDNA that served as material.

The V gene end was trimmed by 5 bases and the J gene end by 7 bases; junction bases not matched to a gene: 8. The germline gives CDR1 SNHLY, CDR2 FYNNEI. The CDR3 length is 15 residues. Original processing notes: Estimation of nucleated cell counts was performed using reference gene primer amplification. Some clones are missing from TCRdb's copy, which holds only in-frame ones; the method was immunoSEQ multiplex PCR. V and J calls plus clone size are reproduced from that table; the DNA served to infer D and trimming. The data contain nearly 50,000 clones, more than 75% of them seen just once; the ten biggest clones take up over 2%.

This TCR came from a woman aged 60-70 years with acute or convalescent COVID-19. The material sequenced was peripheral blood. V is TRBV2 and J is TRBJ2-1, with 10 positions matching TRBD2. The CDR3 reads CASSQLAGRTNEQFF. The CDR3 DNA sequence: TGTGCCAGCAGTCAACTAGCGGGACGTACAAATGAGCAGTTCTTC.